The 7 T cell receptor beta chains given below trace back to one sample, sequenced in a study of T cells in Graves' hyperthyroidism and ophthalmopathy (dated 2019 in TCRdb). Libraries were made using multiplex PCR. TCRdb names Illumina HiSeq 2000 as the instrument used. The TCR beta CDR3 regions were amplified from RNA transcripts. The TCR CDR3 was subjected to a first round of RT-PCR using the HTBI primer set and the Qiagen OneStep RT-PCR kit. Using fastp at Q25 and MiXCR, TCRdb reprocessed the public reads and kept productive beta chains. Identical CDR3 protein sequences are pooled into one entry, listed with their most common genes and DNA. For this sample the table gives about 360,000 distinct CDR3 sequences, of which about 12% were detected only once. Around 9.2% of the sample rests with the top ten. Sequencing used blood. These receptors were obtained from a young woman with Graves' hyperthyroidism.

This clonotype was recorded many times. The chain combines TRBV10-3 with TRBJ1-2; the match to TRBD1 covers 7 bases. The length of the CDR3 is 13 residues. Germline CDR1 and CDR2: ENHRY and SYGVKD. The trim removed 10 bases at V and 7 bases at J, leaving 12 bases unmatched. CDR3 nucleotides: TGTGCCACCCAGGGGGGGCAAGTTCGTGGCTACACCTTC. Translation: CATQGGQVRGYTF.

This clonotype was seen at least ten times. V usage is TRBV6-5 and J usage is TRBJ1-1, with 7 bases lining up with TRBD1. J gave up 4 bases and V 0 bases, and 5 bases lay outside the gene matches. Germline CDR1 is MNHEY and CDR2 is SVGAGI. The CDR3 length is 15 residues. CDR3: CASSYSRAGGTEAFF. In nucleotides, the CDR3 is TGTGCCAGCAGTTACTCAAGGGCAGGGGGCACTGAAGCTTTCTTT.

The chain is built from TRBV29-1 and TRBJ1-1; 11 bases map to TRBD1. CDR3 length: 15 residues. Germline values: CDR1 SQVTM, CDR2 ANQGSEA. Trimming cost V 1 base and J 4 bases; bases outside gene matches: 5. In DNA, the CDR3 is TGCAGCGTTGAAGTTCGTGGGACAGGGGGCACTGAAGCTTTCTTT. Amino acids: CSVEVRGTGGTEAFF.

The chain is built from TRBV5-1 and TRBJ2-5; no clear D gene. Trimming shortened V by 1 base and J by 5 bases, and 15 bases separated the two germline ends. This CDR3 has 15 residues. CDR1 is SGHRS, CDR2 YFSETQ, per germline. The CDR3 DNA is TGCGCCAGCAGCTTGTATTTGGGGATTGAGGAGACCCAGTACTTC. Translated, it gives CASSLYLGIEETQYF. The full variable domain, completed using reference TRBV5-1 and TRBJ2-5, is KAGVTQTPRYLIKTRGQQVTLSCSPISGHRSVSWYQQTPGQGLQFLFEYFSETQRNKGNFPGRFSGRQFSNSRSEMNVSTLELGDSALYLCASSLYLGIEETQYFGPGTRLLVL.

CDR3 in DNA: TGTGCCAGCAGCTTTGAAACAGGGACCGGGGAGCTGTTTTTT. Translated, it gives CASSFETGTGELFF. The chain carries TRBV11-2 and TRBJ2-2; perhaps TRBD1 as D (6 bases). There are 14 residues in the CDR3. V dropped 3 bases and J dropped 5 bases, with 10 bases sitting between them. The germline V gene encodes CDR1 SGHAT and CDR2 FQNNGV.

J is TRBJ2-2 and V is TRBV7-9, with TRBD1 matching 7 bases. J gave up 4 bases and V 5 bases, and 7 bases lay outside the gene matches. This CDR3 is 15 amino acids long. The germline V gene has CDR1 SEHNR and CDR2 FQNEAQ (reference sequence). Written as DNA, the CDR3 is TGTGCCAGCAGCCTTACAGGGGACCGCACCGGGGAGCTGTTTTTT. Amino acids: CASSLTGDRTGELFF.

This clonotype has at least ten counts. The CDR3 nucleotides read TGTGCCAGCAGCCAAGATGTCCAAGCGGGGGCAGACAATGAGCAGTTCTTC. This sequence encodes CASSQDVQAGADNEQFF. The rearrangement joins TRBV14 to TRBJ2-1; 8 positions match TRBD2. J gave up 5 bases and V 0 bases, and 9 bases lay outside the gene matches. The CDR3 contains 17 residues. Germline V lookup: CDR1 SGHDN, CDR2 FVKESK.